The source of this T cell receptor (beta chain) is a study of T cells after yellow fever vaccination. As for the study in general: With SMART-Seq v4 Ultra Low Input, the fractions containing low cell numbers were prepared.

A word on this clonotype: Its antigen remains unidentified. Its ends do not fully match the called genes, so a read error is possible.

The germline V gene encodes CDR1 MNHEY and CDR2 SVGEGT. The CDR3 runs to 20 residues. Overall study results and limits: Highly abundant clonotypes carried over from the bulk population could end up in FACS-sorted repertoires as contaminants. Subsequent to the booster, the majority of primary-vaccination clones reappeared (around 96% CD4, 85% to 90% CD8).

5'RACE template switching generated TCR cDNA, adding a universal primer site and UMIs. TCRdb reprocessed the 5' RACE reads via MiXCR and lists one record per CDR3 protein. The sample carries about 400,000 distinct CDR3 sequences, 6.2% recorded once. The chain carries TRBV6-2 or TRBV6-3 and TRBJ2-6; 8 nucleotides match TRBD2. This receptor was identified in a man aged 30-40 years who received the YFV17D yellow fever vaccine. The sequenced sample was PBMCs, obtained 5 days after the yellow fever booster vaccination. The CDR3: CASSHTGGGLERAGANILTF. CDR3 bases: TGTGCCAGCAGTCACACGGGAGGGGGACTAGAGAGGGCTGGGGCCAACATCCTGACTTTC.